The TCR beta chain under discussion was sequenced for a study of blood T cell repertoires in COVID-19. For the study at large: Researchers got acute and convalescent COVID-19 samples from the United States, Italy and Spain. PBMCs, B-cell-depleted T cells, or T cells provided the cDNA or gDNA that made up the material.

In the original workflow: Reference gene primer amplification gave estimated nucleated cell counts. The repertoire was sequenced with immunoSEQ multiplex PCR; TCRdb's copy has only in-frame clones and lacks some. That table is the source of V, J and clone size, and D and trimming were worked out from the DNA. The repertoire holds just under 60,000 clones, with around 79% as singletons. The CDR3 has 15 amino acids. V dropped 2 bases and J dropped 10; count of bases not matched to a gene: 11. The germline CDR1 and CDR2 sequences are SGHNT and YYREEE (reference sequence). The V and J genes are TRBV5-4 and TRBJ2-1, with 8 bases aligning to TRBD2. The clonotype was recovered from a human donor in a cohort sampled during active COVID-19. The sample taken for sequencing was peripheral blood. CDR3 coding DNA: TGTGCCAGCAGCTTTGGACTAGCTGGCATATCGGAGCAGTTCTTC. Translating gives CASSFGLAGISEQFF.